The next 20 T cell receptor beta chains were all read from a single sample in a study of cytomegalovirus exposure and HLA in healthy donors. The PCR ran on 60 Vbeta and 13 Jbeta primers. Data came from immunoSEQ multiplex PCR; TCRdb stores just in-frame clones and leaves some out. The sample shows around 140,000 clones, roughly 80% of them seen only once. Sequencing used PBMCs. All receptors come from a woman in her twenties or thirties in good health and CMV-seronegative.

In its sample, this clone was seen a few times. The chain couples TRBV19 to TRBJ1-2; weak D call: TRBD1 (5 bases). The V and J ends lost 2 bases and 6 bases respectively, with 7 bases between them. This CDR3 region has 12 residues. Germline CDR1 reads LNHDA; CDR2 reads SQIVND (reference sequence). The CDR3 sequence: CASSIRGNGYTF. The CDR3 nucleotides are TGTGCCAGTAGTATACGGGGGAATGGCTACACCTTC.

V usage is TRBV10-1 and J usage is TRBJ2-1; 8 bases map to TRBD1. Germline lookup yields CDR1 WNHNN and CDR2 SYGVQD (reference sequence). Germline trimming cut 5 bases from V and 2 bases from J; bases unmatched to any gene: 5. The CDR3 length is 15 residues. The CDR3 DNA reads TGCGCCAGCAGTCCAGGGGGCTACACCTACAATGAGCAGTTCTTC. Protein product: CASSPGGYTYNEQFF.

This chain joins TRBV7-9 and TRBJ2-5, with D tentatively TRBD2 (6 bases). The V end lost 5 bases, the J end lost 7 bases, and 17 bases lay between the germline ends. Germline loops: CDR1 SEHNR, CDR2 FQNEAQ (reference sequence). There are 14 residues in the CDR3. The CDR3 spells CASSGSGGEWTQYF. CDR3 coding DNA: TGTGCCAGCAGCGGTAGCGGAGGAGAGTGGACCCAGTACTTC.

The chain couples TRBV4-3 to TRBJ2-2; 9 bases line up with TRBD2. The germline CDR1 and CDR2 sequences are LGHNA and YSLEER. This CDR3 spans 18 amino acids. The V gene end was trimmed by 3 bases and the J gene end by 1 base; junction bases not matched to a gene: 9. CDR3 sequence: CASSHPSGGGGNTGELFF. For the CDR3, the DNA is TGCGCCAGCAGCCACCCTTCGGGCGGGGGGGGGAACACCGGGGAGCTGTTTTTT.

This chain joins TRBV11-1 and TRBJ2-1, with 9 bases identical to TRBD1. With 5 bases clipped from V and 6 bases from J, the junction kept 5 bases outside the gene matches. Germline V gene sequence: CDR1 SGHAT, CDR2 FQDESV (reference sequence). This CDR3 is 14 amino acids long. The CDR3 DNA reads TGTGCCAGCAGCCTCACAGGGGGCTCCAATGAGCAGTTCTTC. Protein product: CASSLTGGSNEQFF.

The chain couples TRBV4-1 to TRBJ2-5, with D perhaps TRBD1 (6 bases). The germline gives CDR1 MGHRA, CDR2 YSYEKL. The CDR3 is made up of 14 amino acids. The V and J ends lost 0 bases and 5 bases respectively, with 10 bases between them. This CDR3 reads CASSQDRGWETQYF. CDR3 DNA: TGCGCCAGCAGCCAAGACAGGGGTTGGGAGACCCAGTACTTC.

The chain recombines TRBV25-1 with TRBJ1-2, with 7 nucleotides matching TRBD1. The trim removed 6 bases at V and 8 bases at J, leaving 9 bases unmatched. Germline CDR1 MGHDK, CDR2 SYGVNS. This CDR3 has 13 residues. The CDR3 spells CASRGQLRMGYTF. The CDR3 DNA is TGTGCCAGCAGGGGACAGCTCCGGATGGGCTACACCTTC.

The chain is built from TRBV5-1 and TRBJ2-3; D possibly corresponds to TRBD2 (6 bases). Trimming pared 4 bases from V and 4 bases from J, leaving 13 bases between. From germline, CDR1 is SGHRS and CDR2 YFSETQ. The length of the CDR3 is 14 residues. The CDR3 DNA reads TGCGCCAGCAGCCAGACTAGAGGGCCAGATACGCAGTATTTT. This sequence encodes CASSQTRGPDTQYF. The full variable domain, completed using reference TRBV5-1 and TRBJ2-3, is KAGVTQTPRYLIKTRGQQVTLSCSPISGHRSVSWYQQTPGQGLQFLFEYFSETQRNKGNFPGRFSGRQFSNSRSEMNVSTLELGDSALYLCASSQTRGPDTQYFGPGTRLTVL.

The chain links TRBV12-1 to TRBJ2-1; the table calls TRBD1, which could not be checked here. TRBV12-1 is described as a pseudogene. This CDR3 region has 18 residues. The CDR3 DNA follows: TGTGCCAGCAGCTTTGCTCTACCGGGACACCGCTCCTACAATGAGCAGTTCTTC. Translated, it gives CASSFALPGHRSYNEQFF.

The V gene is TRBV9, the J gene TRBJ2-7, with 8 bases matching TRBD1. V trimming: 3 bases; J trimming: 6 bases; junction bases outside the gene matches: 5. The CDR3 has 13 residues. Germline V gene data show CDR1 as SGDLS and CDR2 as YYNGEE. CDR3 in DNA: TGTGCCAGCAGCGGACTCGACAGGGGCGAGCAGTACTTC. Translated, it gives CASSGLDRGEQYF. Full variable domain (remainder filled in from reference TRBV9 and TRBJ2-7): DSGVTQTPKHLITATGQRVTLRCSPRSGDLSVYWYQQSLDQGLQFLIQYYNGEERAKGNILERFSAQQFPDLHSELNLSSLELGDSALYFCASSGLDRGEQYFGPGTRLTVT.

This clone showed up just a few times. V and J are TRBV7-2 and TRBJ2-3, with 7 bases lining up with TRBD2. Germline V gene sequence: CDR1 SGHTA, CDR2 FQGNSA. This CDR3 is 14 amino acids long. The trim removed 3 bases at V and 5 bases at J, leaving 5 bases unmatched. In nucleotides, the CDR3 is TGTGCCAGCAGCTTTAAGTCTAGCGGAGATACGCAGTATTTT. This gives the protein CASSFKSSGDTQYF.

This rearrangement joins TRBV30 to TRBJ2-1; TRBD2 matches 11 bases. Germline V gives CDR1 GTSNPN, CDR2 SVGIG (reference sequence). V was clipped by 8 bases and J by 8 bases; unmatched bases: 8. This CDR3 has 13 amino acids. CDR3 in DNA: TGTGCCCGCACCGGGACTAGCGGAGATGAGCAGTTCTTC. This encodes CARTGTSGDEQFF.

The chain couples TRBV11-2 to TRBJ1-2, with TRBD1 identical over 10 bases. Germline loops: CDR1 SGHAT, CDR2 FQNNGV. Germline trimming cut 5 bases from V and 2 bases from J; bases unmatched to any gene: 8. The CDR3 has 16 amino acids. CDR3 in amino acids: CASSPVRGQGNYGYTF. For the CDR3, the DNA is TGTGCCAGCAGCCCAGTAAGGGGACAGGGGAACTATGGCTACACCTTC.

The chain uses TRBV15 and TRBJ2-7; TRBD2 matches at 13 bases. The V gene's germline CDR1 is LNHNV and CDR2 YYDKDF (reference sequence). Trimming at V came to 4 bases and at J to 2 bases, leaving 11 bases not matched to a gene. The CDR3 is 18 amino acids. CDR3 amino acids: CATSTGTTGLAGAYEQYF. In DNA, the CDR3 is TGTGCCACCAGCACCGGGACAACTGGACTAGCGGGAGCCTACGAGCAGTACTTC.

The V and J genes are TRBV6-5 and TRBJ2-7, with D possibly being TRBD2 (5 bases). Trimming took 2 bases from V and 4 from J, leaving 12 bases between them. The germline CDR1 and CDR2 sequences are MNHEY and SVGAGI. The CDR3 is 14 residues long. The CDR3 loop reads CASSYGPSGYEQYF. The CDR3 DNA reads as TGTGCCAGCAGTTACGGTCCCTCGGGGTACGAGCAGTACTTC.

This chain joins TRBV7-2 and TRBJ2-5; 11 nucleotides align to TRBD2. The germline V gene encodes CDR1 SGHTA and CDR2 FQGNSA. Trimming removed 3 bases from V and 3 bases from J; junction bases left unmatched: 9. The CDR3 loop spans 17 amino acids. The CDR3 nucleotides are TGTGCCAGCAGCTTGAGGATCCGACTAGCGGGGAAAGAGACCCAGTACTTC. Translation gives CASSLRIRLAGKETQYF.

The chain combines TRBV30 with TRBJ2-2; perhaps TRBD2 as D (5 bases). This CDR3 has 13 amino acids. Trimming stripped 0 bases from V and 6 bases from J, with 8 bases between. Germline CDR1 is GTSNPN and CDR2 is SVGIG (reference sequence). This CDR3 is CAWSVLVPGELFF. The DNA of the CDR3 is TGTGCCTGGAGTGTACTAGTGCCCGGGGAGCTGTTTTTT.

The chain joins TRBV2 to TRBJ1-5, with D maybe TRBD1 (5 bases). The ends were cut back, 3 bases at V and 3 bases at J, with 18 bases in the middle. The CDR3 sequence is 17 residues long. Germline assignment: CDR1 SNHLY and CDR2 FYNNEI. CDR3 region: CASSEGRGGTHNQPQHF. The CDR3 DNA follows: TGTGCCAGCAGTGAGGGGCGGGGGGGGACCCACAATCAGCCCCAGCATTTT.

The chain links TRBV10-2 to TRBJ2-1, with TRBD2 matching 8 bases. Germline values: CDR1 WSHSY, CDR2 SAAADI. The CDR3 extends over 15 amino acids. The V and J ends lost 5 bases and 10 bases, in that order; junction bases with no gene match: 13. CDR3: CASSRSGELAGEQFF. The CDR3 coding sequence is TGCGCCAGCAGTCGCTCTGGGGAGTTAGCGGGGGAGCAGTTCTTC.

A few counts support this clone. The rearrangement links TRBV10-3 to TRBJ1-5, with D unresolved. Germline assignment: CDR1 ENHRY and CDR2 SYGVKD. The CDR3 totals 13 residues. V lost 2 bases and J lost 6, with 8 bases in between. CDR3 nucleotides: TGTGCCATCAGTGAGGCTCGAGGTCAGCCCCAGCATTTT. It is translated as CAISEARGQPQHF.